Listed below are T cell receptor beta chains from one sample, sequenced in a study of blood T cell repertoires in COVID-19. TCRdb's copy holds only in-frame clones and misses some; the assay was immunoSEQ multiplex PCR. Of about 280,000 clones in the sample, 85% to 90% were seen once. What was sequenced was PBMCs or T cells enriched from blood (not recorded which). The receptors come from a woman in her thirties with acute COVID-19. Each CDR3 is given with its conserved first and last residue. D genes are given only for firm matches. The size field is filled for only some rows; it gives once, few, many or a size class.

-	TRBV11-1	TRBD1	TRBJ2-7	TGTGCCAGCAGCTTAGAGGGGGCTTTCGCCGAGCAGTACTTC	CASSLEGAFAEQYF
once	TRBV19	-	TRBJ1-1	TGTGCCAGTATATTGAGTCAGGCGAACACTGAAGCTTTCTTT	CASILSQANTEAFF
-	TRBV7-2	TRBD1	TRBJ1-6	TGTGCCAGCAGCCGGGACAGGGGGCTAGGCTCACCCCTCCACTTT	CASSRDRGLGSPLHF
-	TRBV6-6	TRBD2	TRBJ2-1	TGTGCCAGCAGCTCCCAACTAGCGGGAGCATACAATGAGCAGTTCTTC	CASSSQLAGAYNEQFF
-	TRBV19	TRBD2	TRBJ2-3	TGTGCCAGTAGTATAGACCCAGCGGGAGTGGCAGATACGCAGTATTTT	CASSIDPAGVADTQYF
-	TRBV25-1	TRBD1	TRBJ2-1	TGTGCCAGCAGTGACCGATACAGGGGGGACAATGAGCAGTTCTTC	CASSDRYRGDNEQFF
-	TRBV10-2	-	TRBJ1-1	TGCGCCAGCCGGATTATGCTGGGGAGCACTGAAGCTTTCTTT	CASRIMLGSTEAFF
once	TRBV7-3	TRBD2	TRBJ2-5	TGTGCCAGCAGCTTAGGCAGCGGGAGCACAGAGACCCAGTACTTC	CASSLGSGSTETQYF
-	TRBV16	-	TRBJ2-2	TGTGCCAGCAGCCAAATCAGCGGGCCCTTGAGCACCGGGGAGCTGTTTTTT	CASSQISGPLSTGELFF
-	TRBV25-1	-	TRBJ2-1	TGTGCCAGCAGTGCCGGGGACAATGAGCAGTTCTTC	CASSAGDNEQFF
-	TRBV5-1	TRBD2	TRBJ2-3	TGCGCCAGCAGCTTGGGTTTTAGCGGGAGAGGGGGCACAGATACGCAGTATTTT	CASSLGFSGRGGTDTQYF
-	TRBV10-3	TRBD1	TRBJ2-3	TGTGCCATAAAACAGGGGGCGAGCTTCTTGAGCACAGATACGCAGTATTTT	CAIKQGASFLSTDTQYF
once	TRBV3-1/TRBV3-2	-	TRBJ1-2	TGTGCCAGCAGCACGCAAATAACAGGGTATGGCTACACCTTC	CASSTQITGYGYTF
-	TRBV28	-	TRBJ1-1	TGTGCCAGCAGTTTCTCCAACACTGAAGCTTTCTTT	CASSFSNTEAFF
-	TRBV27	-	TRBJ2-7	TGTGCCAGCAGTTTGGGCTTTGGCGAGCAGTACTTC	CASSLGFGEQYF
-	TRBV6-1	-	TRBJ2-6	TGTGCCAGCAGTGGAGAGTATGACTCTGGGGCCAACGTCCTGACTTTC	CASSGEYDSGANVLTF
-	TRBV6-5	TRBD1	TRBJ1-2	TGTGCCAGCAGTTATGGGACAGCTAACTATGGCTACACCTTC	CASSYGTANYGYTF
-	TRBV6-6	-	TRBJ1-5	TGTGCCAGCAGTTATAAGTGGGAGAATCAGCCCCAGCATTTT	CASSYKWENQPQHF
-	TRBV27	TRBD2	TRBJ2-1	TGTGCCAGTACCGGGACTAGCCTCTACAATGAGCAGTTCTTC	CASTGTSLYNEQFF
-	TRBV28	-	TRBJ1-2	TGTGCCAGTTCCGATCAGGGTCGAGGCTACACCTTC	CASSDQGRGYTF
-	TRBV28	-	TRBJ1-1	TGTGCCAGCAGTCCCGATCAGGGCACTGAAGCTTTCTTT	CASSPDQGTEAFF
-	TRBV18	-	TRBJ1-2	TGTGCCAGCTCAGGCCAGGGAACGAACTATGGCTACACCTTC	CASSGQGTNYGYTF
few	TRBV7-9	-	TRBJ1-3	TGTGCCAGCAGCTTGCACCAGGGGTCTGAAAACACCATATATTTT	CASSLHQGSENTIYF
-	TRBV5-1	TRBD2	TRBJ2-7	TGCGCCAGCAGCGTGACTAGCGGGAATTATTACGAGCAGTACTTC	CASSVTSGNYYEQYF
-	TRBV28	-	TRBJ1-4	TGTGCCAGCAGTACGGCCGGGACAAATAATGAAAAACTGTTTTTT	CASSTAGTNNEKLFF
-	TRBV30	-	TRBJ1-2	TGTGCCTGGAGTGTAGTCCTCTTAGAAGCTAACTATGGCTACACCTTC	CAWSVVLLEANYGYTF
once	TRBV12-3/TRBV12-4	-	TRBJ2-2	TGTGCCAGCAGTCCGGAGCCCGGGGAGCTGTTTTTT	CASSPEPGELFF
-	TRBV11-1	TRBD2	TRBJ2-3	TGTGCCAGCAGCTCTAGCGGGAGGACCTTGGATACGCAGTATTTT	CASSSSGRTLDTQYF
-	TRBV27	-	TRBJ2-7	TGTGCCAGCAGGCCGCTGACAGGTCAATCCTACGAGCAGTACTTC	CASRPLTGQSYEQYF
-	TRBV15	-	TRBJ2-6	TGTGCCACCAGCAGCAGAGGGGGATATGGGGCCAACGTCCTGACTTTC	CATSSRGGYGANVLTF
-	TRBV6-1	-	TRBJ2-2	TGTGCCAGCAGTGAACTGACGGGAGCCACCGGGGAGCTGTTTTTT	CASSELTGATGELFF
-	TRBV2	TRBD1	TRBJ2-7	TGTGCCAGCAGTTGGCTACAGGGGAATAAGGACGAGCAGTACTTC	CASSWLQGNKDEQYF
-	TRBV6-4	-	TRBJ2-7	TGTGCCAGCAGTGTTGGTGGCAGCTCCTACGAGCAGTACTTC	CASSVGGSSYEQYF
-	TRBV10-3	TRBD1	TRBJ1-4	TGTGCCATCAAAAAGGAGGGGGCAGGTAATGAAAAACTGTTTTTT	CAIKKEGAGNEKLFF
-	TRBV6-2/TRBV6-3	-	TRBJ1-2	TGTGCCAGCAGTTACGCCCCCTCTGCAGGGACAAACTATGGCTACACCTTC	CASSYAPSAGTNYGYTF
-	TRBV11-2	-	TRBJ1-4	TGTGCCAGCAGCCTCGAGGACAGATTGGAAAAACTGTTTTTT	CASSLEDRLEKLFF
-	TRBV29-1	-	TRBJ2-2	TGCAGCGCAGCCACTGGACATCTGAACACCGGGGAGCTGTTTTTT	CSAATGHLNTGELFF
-	TRBV21-1	-	TRBJ2-1	TGTGCCAGCAGCAAAACCGGGACTAGCGGGGCCCACAATGAGCAGTTCTTC	CASSKTGTSGAHNEQFF
-	TRBV7-2	TRBD1	TRBJ1-2	TGTGCCAGCAGCCAGGCCGTTATCATAGGGACAGGGGGCTTCTATGGCTACACCTTC	CASSQAVIIGTGGFYGYTF